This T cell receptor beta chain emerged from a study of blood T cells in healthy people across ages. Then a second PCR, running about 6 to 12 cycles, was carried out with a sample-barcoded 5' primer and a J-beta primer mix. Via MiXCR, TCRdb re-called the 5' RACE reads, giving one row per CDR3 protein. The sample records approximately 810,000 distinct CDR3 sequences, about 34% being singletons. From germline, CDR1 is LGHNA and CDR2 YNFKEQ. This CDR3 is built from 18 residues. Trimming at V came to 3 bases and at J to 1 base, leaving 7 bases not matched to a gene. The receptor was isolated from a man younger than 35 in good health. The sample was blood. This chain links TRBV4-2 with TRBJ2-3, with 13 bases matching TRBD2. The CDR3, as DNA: TGTGCCAGCAGCCACACGACTAGCGGGGGGACAGGCACAGATACGCAGTATTTT. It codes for CASSHTTSGGTGTDTQYF.